The 9 T cell receptor beta chains below all came from one sample that was sequenced in a study of blood T cell repertoires in COVID-19. Sequenced by immunoSEQ multiplex PCR; TCRdb stores in-frame clones only, minus some. The table lists 200,000 to 250,000 clones, more than 80% of them singletons. The sequencing input was PBMCs or T cells enriched from blood (not recorded which). The source of these receptors is a woman aged 18-29 years in a cohort exposed to, infected with or recovered from COVID-19 (not recorded which).

This chain connects TRBV3-1 (or the pseudogene TRBV3-2) to TRBJ1-5; no clear D. V was cut by 0 bases and J by 5 bases, with 11 bases left in between. The CDR3 has 15 residues. The V gene's germline CDR1 is LGHDT and CDR2 YNNKEL (reference sequence). The CDR3 bases are TGTGCCAGCAGCCAAGATTCCACTAGGGATCAGCCCCAGCATTTT. Translation: CASSQDSTRDQPQHF.

The V call is TRBV3-1 (or the pseudogene TRBV3-2), the J call TRBJ2-7; 10 nucleotides line up with TRBD2. CDR3 size: 15 residues. Germline trimming cut 5 bases from V and 3 bases from J; bases unmatched to any gene: 7. Germline V lookup: CDR1 LGHDT, CDR2 YNNKEL (reference sequence). CDR3 DNA: TGTGCCAGCAGCTATGGACTAGCGGAAGACTACGAGCAGTACTTC. Its translation is CASSYGLAEDYEQYF.

The chain links TRBV7-9 to TRBJ1-3; unclear D gene. The CDR3 covers 12 residues. Germline V lookup: CDR1 SEHNR, CDR2 FQNEAQ (reference sequence). V gave up 5 bases and J gave up 2 bases, with 4 bases separating them. CDR3 nucleotide sequence: TGTGCCAGCAGCCTAACTGGAAACACCATATATTTT. Protein sequence: CASSLTGNTIYF.

The rearrangement joins TRBV3-1 (or the pseudogene TRBV3-2) to TRBJ1-4, with D uncertain. V lost 4 bases, J lost 2 bases, and 2 bases lay in between. Germline values: CDR1 LGHDT, CDR2 YNNKEL (reference sequence). This CDR3 spans 12 amino acids. Here the CDR3 reads CASSPTNEKLFF. CDR3 in DNA: TGTGCCAGCAGCCCGACTAATGAAAAACTGTTTTTT.

The chain links TRBV9 to TRBJ2-2; D may be TRBD2 (6 bases). This CDR3 region has 16 residues. Germline V CDR1 and CDR2: SGDLS, YYNGEE. The germline V and J ends were trimmed by 0 bases and 2 bases, with 11 bases remaining between them. CDR3 residues: CASSVAAGRNTGELFF. DNA for the CDR3: TGTGCCAGCAGCGTAGCGGCGGGGAGAAACACCGGGGAGCTGTTTTTT. Together with reference TRBV9 and TRBJ2-2, the CDR3 gives the full variable domain: DSGVTQTPKHLITATGQRVTLRCSPRSGDLSVYWYQQSLDQGLQFLIQYYNGEERAKGNILERFSAQQFPDLHSELNLSSLELGDSALYFCASSVAAGRNTGELFFGEGSRLTVL.

The rearrangement uses TRBV27 and TRBJ1-5, with 9 bases identical to TRBD1. The CDR3 contains 16 residues. The junction had 3 bases not matched to a gene; V was cut back by 3 bases and J by 0 bases. The V gene's germline CDR1 is MNHEY and CDR2 SMNVEV (reference sequence). CDR3 region: CASSLTGGYSNQPQHF. The CDR3 bases are TGTGCCAGCAGTTTGACAGGGGGTTATAGCAATCAGCCCCAGCATTTT.

Many counts were recorded for this clone. V and J are TRBV18 and TRBJ1-1; TRBD1 is a possible D gene (6 bases). V lost 4 bases and J 3 bases, leaving 15 bases between the germline ends. The CDR3 consists of 15 residues. Germline lookup yields CDR1 KGHSH and CDR2 LQKENI. CDR3 protein: CASSLTGPKDTEAFF. CDR3 DNA sequence: TGTGCCAGCTCACTAACAGGGCCGAAGGACACTGAAGCTTTCTTT.

The chain is built from TRBV2 and TRBJ1-2; D is perhaps TRBD1 (5 bases). There are 15 residues in the CDR3. Germline V gives CDR1 SNHLY, CDR2 FYNNEI. The germline V and J ends were trimmed by 1 base and 2 bases, with 11 bases remaining between them. The CDR3 sequence: CASSEGGAGNYGYTF. The CDR3 region has the DNA TGTGCCAGCAGTGAAGGGGGCGCTGGGAACTATGGCTACACCTTC.

The V and J genes are TRBV7-3 and TRBJ2-1; D may be TRBD1 (6 bases). The ends were cut back, 4 bases at V and 2 bases at J, with 15 bases in the middle. Germline loops: CDR1 SGHTA, CDR2 FQGTGA. This CDR3 spans 16 amino acids. The CDR3 is CASSSEERGTYNEQFF. In DNA form, the CDR3 reads TGTGCCAGCAGCTCAGAGGAGAGGGGGACCTACAATGAGCAGTTCTTC.